Below, 18 T cell receptor beta chains from the same sample are listed, as sequenced in a study of control samples from healthy donors and cancer patients. The assay was immunoSEQ multiplex PCR, and TCRdb's table has in-frame clones only and misses some. The profile shows about 170,000 clones, 91% of them singletons. Input material: blood. All receptors derive from a woman aged 25 to 39 in good health.

For this clone: The same CDR3 can be traced to other DNA sequences in this sample. The V gene is TRBV19, the J gene TRBJ2-7; D unresolved. The germline CDR1 and CDR2 sequences are LNHDA and SQIVND (reference sequence). CDR3 size: 13 residues. V was clipped by 1 base and J by 3 bases, with 7 bases between them. CDR3 protein: CASSIAAFYEQYF. The CDR3 nucleotides are TGTGCCAGTAGTATAGCCGCCTTCTACGAGCAGTACTTC.

This sequence joins TRBV4-1 and TRBJ1-5, with D maybe TRBD1 (6 bases). Trimming took 1 base from V and 4 from J, leaving 8 bases between them. The CDR3 contains 14 residues. CDR1 MGHRA and CDR2 YSYEKL come from the germline V gene. The CDR3 region is CASSQGTENQPQHF. The CDR3 DNA follows: TGCGCCAGCAGCCAAGGGACAGAGAATCAGCCCCAGCATTTT.

V usage is TRBV4-1 and J usage is TRBJ1-2; no clear D gene. CDR3 length: 13 amino acids. Looked up from germline, CDR1 is MGHRA and CDR2 is YSYEKL. V was pared by 0 bases and J by 4 bases, with 6 bases between. The CDR3 DNA reads as TGCGCCAGCAGCCAAGACCGAATCTATGGCTACACCTTC. It encodes CASSQDRIYGYTF.

This chain joins TRBV10-2 and TRBJ1-6; D may be TRBD1 (5 bases). Trimming took 3 bases from V and 8 from J, leaving 14 bases between them. The CDR3 has 15 amino acids. Germline CDR1 is WSHSY and CDR2 is SAAADI. The CDR3 nucleotides read TGCGCCAGCAGTGATGGGGGGGTTCGAGATTCACCCCTCCACTTT. Protein sequence: CASSDGGVRDSPLHF.

The rearrangement uses TRBV19 and TRBJ2-1; D call uncertain. This CDR3 spans 12 amino acids. V lost 1 base and J lost 5, with 3 bases in between. Germline loops: CDR1 LNHDA, CDR2 SQIVND (reference sequence). CDR3 sequence (DNA): TGTGCCAGTAGTATAGGAAACAATGAGCAGTTCTTC. Translation: CASSIGNNEQFF.

CDR3 bases: TGTGCCAGCAGCCGACTAGCGGGAGGTGGGAATGAGCAGTTCTTC. It is translated as CASSRLAGGGNEQFF. This sequence joins TRBV3-1 (or the pseudogene TRBV3-2) and TRBJ2-1; TRBD2 agrees at 13 bases. Looked up from germline, CDR1 is LGHDT and CDR2 is YNNKEL (reference sequence). The V gene end was trimmed by 4 bases and the J gene end by 7 bases; junction bases not matched to a gene: 4. CDR3 size: 15 residues.

The CDR3 spells CASSIQGRTNEKLFF. For the CDR3, the DNA is TGTGCCAGCAGCATACAGGGGCGGACTAATGAAAAACTGTTTTTT. The V call is TRBV5-4, the J call TRBJ1-4, with TRBD1 matching 7 bases. The ends lost 4 bases at V and 2 bases at J; junction bases unmatched: 5. CDR3 size: 15 residues. The germline V gene has CDR1 SGHNT and CDR2 YYREEE (reference sequence). Complete variable domain (other parts from reference TRBV5-4 and TRBJ1-4): ETGVTQSPTHLIKTRGQQVTLRCSSQSGHNTVSWYQQALGQGPQFIFQYYREEENGRGNFPPRFSGLQFPNYSSELNVNALELDDSALYLCASSIQGRTNEKLFFGSGTQLSVL.

Comments on this clone: This sample includes further DNA sequences coding for the same CDR3. V and J are TRBV28 and TRBJ1-5, with 11 bases that match TRBD1. CDR3 size: 14 residues. V dropped 5 bases and J dropped 6; count of bases not matched to a gene: 3. CDR1 and CDR2 from the germline V gene are MDHEN and SYDVKM. The chain's CDR3 is CASSPGQGGQPQHF. The CDR3 region has the DNA TGTGCCAGCAGTCCGGGACAGGGGGGTCAGCCCCAGCATTTT.

The genes are TRBV7-3 and TRBJ2-5; no reliable D call. The CDR3 extends over 15 amino acids. Trimming took 4 bases from V and 2 from J, leaving 14 bases between them. CDR1 is SGHTA and CDR2 is FQGTGA in the germline V gene. CDR3 bases: TGTGCCAGCAGCTCCCTGGGTAGCCCGCAAGAGACCCAGTACTTC. Amino acids: CASSSLGSPQETQYF.

The rearrangement links TRBV29-1 to TRBJ2-4; 10 nucleotides line up with TRBD1. Per the germline V gene, CDR1 is SQVTM and CDR2 is ANQGSEA. V dropped 6 bases and J dropped 6; count of bases not matched to a gene: 8. The CDR3 extends over 14 amino acids. CDR3 DNA: TGCAGCGTCGTGGACAGGGGGAGGAGAAACATTCAGTACTTC. It specifies CSVVDRGRRNIQYF.

The chain is built from TRBV4-3 and TRBJ2-5, with 11 bases aligning to TRBD2. CDR1 LGHNA and CDR2 YSLEER come from the germline V gene. Losses at the gene ends were 1 base for V and 5 bases for J; bases not matched to a gene: 6. The CDR3 is 16 amino acids. CDR3 in DNA: TGCGCCAGCAGCCAAGGTAGCGGGAGGGCCGGGGAGACCCAGTACTTC. Protein: CASSQGSGRAGETQYF.

The chain has TRBV30 and TRBJ1-1; a possible D gene is TRBD1 (6 bases). This CDR3 comprises 12 residues. V lost 3 bases and J 6 bases, leaving 11 bases between the germline ends. In germline, CDR1 is GTSNPN, CDR2 SVGIG (reference sequence). The CDR3 region is CAWRGGDAEAFF. The CDR3 DNA follows: TGTGCCTGGAGAGGGGGAGACGCTGAAGCTTTCTTT.

About this clone itself: Different DNA sequences within this sample yield the same CDR3. This chain links TRBV5-1 with TRBJ2-1; 11 bases map to TRBD2. The CDR3 consists of 15 residues. Unmatched junction bases numbered 6, after V lost 1 base and J lost 9 bases. The germline CDR1 and CDR2 sequences are SGHRS and YFSETQ. The CDR3, as DNA: TGCGCCAGCAGCTTGACTAGCGGGAGAAGGGGTGAGCAGTTCTTC. This translates into CASSLTSGRRGEQFF.

CDR3 in DNA: TGTGCCAGCAGCGTAGGGTCAGGTTCCTACGAGCAGTACTTC. Its translation is CASSVGSGSYEQYF. The rearrangement links TRBV9 to TRBJ2-7; D unresolved. This CDR3 spans 14 amino acids. Germline assignment: CDR1 SGDLS and CDR2 YYNGEE. V dropped 0 bases and J dropped 1 base, with 8 bases sitting between them.

The gene calls are TRBV11-2 and TRBJ2-5, with 11 bases aligning to TRBD2. The CDR3 has 14 residues. With 5 bases clipped from V and 5 bases from J, the junction kept 4 bases outside the gene matches. Germline CDR1 is SGHAT and CDR2 is FQNNGV. The CDR3 DNA reads as TGTGCCAGCAGCGTACTAGCGGGGGCGGAGACCCAGTACTTC. Its protein product is CASSVLAGAETQYF.

V is TRBV28 and J is TRBJ1-1; D is uncertain. Germline CDR1 MDHEN, CDR2 SYDVKM. Trimming removed 4 bases at V and 1 base at J, with 7 bases between. The CDR3 spans 13 residues. In DNA, the CDR3 is TGTGCCAGCAGTTGGGTACCGAACACTGAAGCTTTCTTT. Protein product: CASSWVPNTEAFF.

This rearrangement joins TRBV7-9 to TRBJ1-4; 11 bases fit TRBD1. CDR3 size: 15 residues. Per germline, CDR1 SEHNR and CDR2 FQNEAQ (reference sequence). With V trimmed by 0 bases and J by 7 bases, 1 base remained unmatched. The CDR3 DNA is TGTGCCAGCAGCTTAGCCGGGACAGGGGGTGAAAAACTGTTTTTT. Its protein product is CASSLAGTGGEKLFF.

The chain carries TRBV15 and TRBJ1-2; D not certain. Trimming removed 0 bases at V and 0 bases at J, with 5 bases between. The CDR3 has 14 amino acids. In germline, CDR1 is LNHNV, CDR2 YYDKDF (reference sequence). CDR3 bases: TGTGCCACCAGCAGAGATTTGGCTAACTATGGCTACACCTTC. Encoded protein: CATSRDLANYGYTF.